The 25 T cell receptor beta chains below come from one sample, sequenced in a study of early T cells in non-severe SARS-CoV-2 infection. TCRdb re-called the 5' RACE reads with MiXCR, one entry per CDR3 protein. In the table there are 65,000 to 75,000 distinct CDR3 sequences, 11% of which are singletons. Sequenced sample: whole blood. These receptors were taken from an adult who was a healthcare worker with PCR-confirmed SARS-CoV-2 infection or an uninfected control (not recorded which).

There are many counts of this clonotype. The gene calls are TRBV6-2 or TRBV6-3 and TRBJ1-3; D is unresolved. With 6 bases removed from V and 2 bases from J, the gap between germline ends came to 11 bases. The CDR3 sequence is 14 residues long. Germline CDR1 is MNHEY and CDR2 is SVGEGT. The DNA for the CDR3 is TGTGCCAGCAGACCAGGTTCGACTGGAAACACCATATATTTT. It codes for CASRPGSTGNTIYF.

The chain combines TRBV7-9 with TRBJ2-2, with D perhaps given as TRBD1 or TRBD2 (5 bases each). Germline-derived CDR1 and CDR2 are SEHNR and FQNEAQ (reference sequence). The CDR3 covers 16 residues. V lost 3 bases, J lost 7 bases, and 18 bases lay in between. The CDR3 region has the DNA TGTGCCAGCAGCTTCGCTGGGACGCCCCTCGGCGGGGAGCTGTTTTTT. It translates to CASSFAGTPLGGELFF.

This clonotype was seen more than once but under ten times. The V gene is TRBV2, the J gene TRBJ1-2, with a possible D match to TRBD1 (6 bases). Trimming pared 3 bases from V and 0 bases from J, leaving 20 bases between. Looked up from germline, CDR1 is SNHLY and CDR2 is FYNNEI. CDR3 length equals 18 residues. CDR3 in DNA: TGTGCCAGCAGTGAGGGGGCAGGGATCCTTGTCCCTAACTATGGCTACACCTTC. It translates to CASSEGAGILVPNYGYTF.

This clonotype appeared a few times. The chain uses TRBV18 and TRBJ2-7; D is possibly TRBD1 (6 bases). Germline CDR1 is KGHSH and CDR2 is LQKENI. V lost 5 bases and J lost 0, with 11 bases in between. The CDR3 contains 14 residues. The CDR3 is CASSARDNSYEQYF. The CDR3 bases are TGTGCCAGCTCAGCCCGGGACAACTCCTACGAGCAGTACTTC.

This clonotype was counted ten times or more. The chain joins TRBV12-5 to TRBJ2-7; a possible D gene is TRBD1 (6 bases). Per germline, CDR1 LGHNT and CDR2 FRNRAP. The CDR3 length is 14 residues. V dropped 3 bases and J dropped 0 bases, with 9 bases sitting between them. CDR3 nucleotide sequence: TGTGCTAGTGGTTTCGGACAGTTCTCCTACGAGCAGTACTTC. Translation: CASGFGQFSYEQYF.

Ten or more counts support this clonotype. The chain uses TRBV28 and TRBJ2-2, with D possibly being TRBD2 (6 bases). Trimming took off 6 bases at V and 4 bases at J, with 12 bases between the two ends. This CDR3 comprises 14 residues. The germline V gene has CDR1 MDHEN and CDR2 SYDVKM. The chain's CDR3 is CASRTASATGELFF. CDR3 coding DNA: TGTGCCAGCAGGACGGCTAGCGCCACCGGGGAGCTGTTTTTT. Full variable domain (remainder filled in from reference TRBV28 and TRBJ2-2): DVKVTQSSRYLVKRTGEKVFLECVQDMDHENMFWYRQDPGLGLRLIYFSYDVKMKEKGDIPEGYSVSREKKERFSLILESASTNQTSMYLCASRTASATGELFFGEGSRLTVL.

This clonotype appeared many times. The chain combines TRBV2 with TRBJ1-2; D not certain. Germline CDR1 reads SNHLY; CDR2 reads FYNNEI. The CDR3 is 13 amino acids. Trimming cost V 6 bases and J 5 bases, with 13 bases left between them. The CDR3 nucleotides read TGTGCCAGCAGGGAGAACGGAAGATATGGCTACACCTTC. This encodes CASRENGRYGYTF.

J is TRBJ2-1 and V is TRBV5-1; the D gene is possibly TRBD1 (6 bases). The germline V gene encodes CDR1 SGHRS and CDR2 YFSETQ. The CDR3 runs 17 residues. The V end was cut by 0 bases, the J end by 4 bases, with 17 bases between. The CDR3, as DNA: TGCGCCAGCAGCTTGGCCAGGGGTCAGGTAATTTACAATGAGCAGTTCTTC. Amino acid sequence: CASSLARGQVIYNEQFF.

Comment on this clonotype: With a much larger clone just one base away, this may be a read error. The J gene is TRBJ2-3, the V gene TRBV6-1; 14 bases are a match to TRBD2. J lost 4 bases, V lost 4 bases, and 1 base had no gene match. The CDR3 covers 15 residues. Germline values: CDR1 MNHNS, CDR2 SASEGT. The CDR3 DNA follows: TGTGCCAGCAGTGGACTAGCGGGGGGGCCAGATACGCAGTATTTT. Amino acid sequence: CASSGLAGGPDTQYF.

Many counts were recorded for this clonotype. The V call is TRBV15, the J call TRBJ2-3; D not certain. CDR1 is LNHNV, CDR2 YYDKDF, per germline (reference sequence). Trimming removed 1 base at V and 3 bases at J, with 11 bases between. This CDR3 contains 15 residues. In DNA form, the CDR3 reads TGTGCCACCAGCAGAGGAGAGTCCATGACAGATACGCAGTATTTT. Residues: CATSRGESMTDTQYF. Full variable domain (missing parts from reference TRBV15 and TRBJ2-3): DAMVIQNPRYQVTQFGKPVTLSCSQTLNHNVMYWYQQKSSQAPKLLFHYYDKDFNNEADTPDNFQSRRPNTSFCFLDIRSPGLGDTAMYLCATSRGESMTDTQYFGPGTRLTVL.

This clonotype was counted many times. CDR3 sequence reads: CAWATGESPLHF. CDR3 DNA: TGTGCCTGGGCGACGGGGGAGTCACCCCTCCACTTT. This chain uses TRBV30 with TRBJ1-6, with a weak D call TRBD1 (5 bases). In germline, CDR1 is GTSNPN, CDR2 SVGIG (reference sequence). V was shortened by 5 bases and J by 10 bases, with 12 bases between the two germline ends. The length of the CDR3 is 12 residues.

This clonotype was observed many times. This chain joins TRBV4-1 and TRBJ1-1; 7 bases are a match to TRBD1. The V and J ends lost 3 bases and 3 bases, in that order; junction bases with no gene match: 7. This CDR3 comprises 15 residues. In germline, CDR1 is MGHRA, CDR2 YSYEKL. CDR3 protein: CASSHDREVYTEAFF. CDR3 nucleotides: TGCGCCAGCAGCCATGACAGGGAAGTATACACTGAAGCTTTCTTT.

V gene TRBV11-2 combines with J gene TRBJ2-3; D is perhaps TRBD1 (5 bases). V dropped 5 bases and J dropped 4 bases, with 16 bases sitting between them. CDR3 length: 15 residues. From germline, CDR1 is SGHAT and CDR2 FQNNGV. CDR3 in DNA: TGTGCCAGCAGCCCTCACCAGACAGAAGCAGATACGCAGTATTTT. Its protein is CASSPHQTEADTQYF.

V gene TRBV19 combines with J gene TRBJ2-3, with 12 bases fitting TRBD2. Germline values: CDR1 LNHDA, CDR2 SQIVND (reference sequence). This CDR3 region has 16 residues. J was trimmed by 4 bases and V by 5 bases; bases with no gene match: 7. CDR3 in amino acids: CASSSRRLAGADTQYF. The CDR3 bases are TGTGCCAGTAGTTCCCGCCGACTAGCGGGGGCAGATACGCAGTATTTT.

This clonotype came up a few times. Here the CDR3 reads CASSLRGAREKLFF. The CDR3 region has the DNA TGTGCCAGCAGCTTACGAGGAGCTCGTGAAAAACTGTTTTTT. This chain uses TRBV7-6 with TRBJ1-4; D unresolved. Germline V gene lookup returns CDR1 SGHVS and CDR2 FNYEAQ. Trimming took off 2 bases at V and 7 bases at J, with 11 bases between the two ends. The CDR3 covers 14 residues. Using reference TRBV7-6 and TRBJ1-4 for the parts outside the CDR3, the full variable domain is GAGVSQSPRYKVTKRGQDVALRCDPISGHVSLYWYRQALGQGPEFLTYFNYEAQQDKSGLPNDRFSAERPEGSISTLTIQRTEQRDSAMYRCASSLRGAREKLFFGSGTQLSVL.

This clonotype occurred many times. The V call is TRBV20-1, the J call TRBJ1-4; D not certain. Trimming took off 6 bases at V and 0 bases at J, with 8 bases between the two ends. Germline CDR1 reads DFQATT; CDR2 reads SNEGSKA (reference sequence). The CDR3 sequence is 13 residues long. The CDR3 loop is CSAKLATNEKLFF. The CDR3 coding sequence is TGCAGTGCGAAGCTTGCAACTAATGAAAAACTGTTTTTT.

A few counts support this clonotype. The junction does not match germline at one end; this may be a read error. The rearrangement uses TRBV7-3 and TRBJ2-7, with 8 bases fitting TRBD2. The germline V gene has CDR1 SGHTA and CDR2 FQGTGA. The length of the CDR3 is 13 residues. In DNA, the CDR3 is TGTGCCGGCAGCACGGGAGGGGGTGACGAGCAGTACTTC. Its translation: CAGSTGGGDEQYF.

The chain couples TRBV2 to TRBJ2-3, with TRBD1 matching over 10 bases. The CDR3 runs 16 residues. Germline loops: CDR1 SNHLY, CDR2 FYNNEI. The V segment lost 8 bases and the J segment 0 bases; nucleotides outside the gene matches: 8. The CDR3 here is CASSRGTGASTDTQYF. The CDR3 DNA is TGTGCCAGCTCCCGAGGGACAGGGGCGAGCACAGATACGCAGTATTTT.

This clonotype was counted ten times or more. The V gene is TRBV7-6, the J gene TRBJ2-1, with D possibly being TRBD1 (5 bases). CDR3 length: 15 residues. Trimming took off 4 bases at V and 7 bases at J, with 17 bases between the two ends. The germline gives CDR1 SGHVS, CDR2 FNYEAQ. CDR3 protein: CASSSFSGAGNEQFF. The CDR3 DNA reads TGTGCCAGCAGCTCCTTCAGTGGGGCCGGGAATGAGCAGTTCTTC.

This clonotype was observed at least ten times. V and J are TRBV27 and TRBJ1-1; D not certain. The CDR3 extends over 14 amino acids. Trimming cost V 0 bases and J 0 bases, with 5 bases left between them. CDR1 MNHEY and CDR2 SMNVEV come from the germline V gene (reference sequence). The CDR3 spells CASSLSGLNTEAFF. CDR3 sequence (DNA): TGTGCCAGCAGTTTATCGGGCTTGAACACTGAAGCTTTCTTT.

Many counts were recorded for this clonotype. This chain connects TRBV20-1 to TRBJ2-1; 9 nucleotides agree with TRBD1. The CDR3 is made up of 13 amino acids. In germline, CDR1 is DFQATT, CDR2 SNEGSKA (reference sequence). The J segment lost 8 bases and the V segment lost 3 bases, leaving 5 bases of the junction unmatched. CDR3 sequence (DNA): TGCAGTGCTAGGGGGGACAGGGTTGATGAGCAGTTCTTC. Its translation: CSARGDRVDEQFF.

This clonotype was counted between two and nine times. This chain joins TRBV3-1 and TRBJ2-1; D is possibly TRBD2 (6 bases). Germline V gene data show CDR1 as LGHDT and CDR2 as YNNKEL (reference sequence). Trimming pared 8 bases from V and 7 bases from J, leaving 12 bases between. The CDR3 is 12 amino acids. This CDR3 is CASRSGRNEQFF. CDR3 DNA: TGTGCCAGCCGCTCAGGGAGGAATGAGCAGTTCTTC.

About this clonotype itself: A much larger clone differs from this one at a single base, so this may be a read error. The chain carries TRBV6-5 and TRBJ2-7; weak D call: TRBD2 (6 bases). This CDR3 is built from 14 residues. Germline CDR1 and CDR2: MNHEY and SVGAGI. The CDR3 DNA reads as TGTGCCAGCAGCCAAGGGGCGGGATACCACGAGCAGTGCTTC. It codes for CASSQGAGYHEQCF.

This clonotype was seen many times. V is TRBV7-9 and J is TRBJ1-3; no reliable D call. The V and J ends lost 3 bases and 0 bases respectively, with 12 bases between them. Germline values: CDR1 SEHNR, CDR2 FQNEAQ (reference sequence). The CDR3 runs 16 residues. In nucleotides, the CDR3 is TGTGCCAGCAGCTTCCCCCAATCTGCCTCTGGAAACACCATATATTTT. Translating it yields CASSFPQSASGNTIYF.

This clonotype was seen at least ten times. This chain connects TRBV28 to TRBJ1-6, with 8 bases lining up with TRBD1. This CDR3 has 16 residues. Germline lookup yields CDR1 MDHEN and CDR2 SYDVKM. V shed 4 bases and J 3 bases; nucleotides not matched to a gene: 5. The CDR3 sequence: CASSSSGTGYNSPLHF. As DNA, the CDR3 is TGTGCCAGCAGTTCCTCCGGGACAGGCTATAATTCACCCCTCCACTTT.